This entry lists 15 T cell receptor beta chains sequenced from one sample in a study of beta chain features in type 1 diabetes. Expressed TCRB transcripts were sequenced after all isolated RNA was converted to cDNA. Assay used: immunoSEQ multiplex PCR; TCRdb lists only in-frame clones, some missing. This table holds hundreds of thousands of clones, less than 9.5% found once. The sample consisted of central memory CD4+ T cells from blood. Receptors originate from a woman younger than 35 in good health.

The chain joins TRBV18 to TRBJ2-2; the D is unclear. The CDR3 covers 13 residues. Trimming removed 1 base from V and 4 bases from J, with 4 bases in between. Germline values: CDR1 KGHSH, CDR2 LQKENI. This CDR3 is CASSPRTTGELFF. CDR3 coding DNA: TGTGCCAGCTCACCACGGACCACCGGGGAGCTGTTTTTT.

The chain combines TRBV9 with TRBJ1-1, with TRBD1 as a possible D gene (6 bases). Trimming took 0 bases from V and 6 from J, leaving 9 bases between them. Per germline, CDR1 SGDLS and CDR2 YYNGEE. The CDR3 is 13 amino acids. The CDR3 DNA is TGTGCCAGCAGCGTAGAGGCAGGGGCTGAAGCTTTCTTT. Translation gives CASSVEAGAEAFF. The full variable domain, completed using reference TRBV9 and TRBJ1-1, is DSGVTQTPKHLITATGQRVTLRCSPRSGDLSVYWYQQSLDQGLQFLIQYYNGEERAKGNILERFSAQQFPDLHSELNLSSLELGDSALYFCASSVEAGAEAFFGQGTRLTVV.

Remarks on this clone: It may be a read error: a sequence one base away is much more abundant. V is TRBV28 and J is TRBJ2-3, with TRBD2 as a possible D gene (6 bases). The germline V gene has CDR1 MDHEN and CDR2 SYDVKM. Trimming pared 5 bases from V and 0 bases from J, leaving 6 bases between. This CDR3 has 13 residues. The CDR3 sequence: CASSSGSTDTQYF. In nucleotides, the CDR3 is TGTGCCAGCAGTAGCGGGAGCACAGATACGCAGTATTTT.

This clone was seen many times. This chain joins TRBV18 and TRBJ2-1; 8 positions agree with TRBD2. The V gene end was trimmed by 1 base and the J gene end by 8 bases; junction bases not matched to a gene: 7. Germline loops: CDR1 KGHSH, CDR2 LQKENI. This CDR3 has 15 amino acids. CDR3 loop: CASSPLAGIYDEQFF. CDR3 in DNA: TGTGCCAGCTCACCACTAGCGGGAATCTATGATGAGCAGTTCTTC.

This chain links TRBV11-1 with TRBJ2-5, with 9 positions matching TRBD1. The CDR3 covers 16 residues. Germline V gives CDR1 SGHAT, CDR2 FQDESV (reference sequence). After removal of 3 bases from V and 0 bases from J, the junction contained 5 bases not matched to a gene. As DNA, the CDR3 is TGTGCCAGCAGCTTTTGGACAGGGGACCACCAAGAGACCCAGTACTTC. Translating it yields CASSFWTGDHQETQYF.

The rearrangement uses TRBV11-1 and TRBJ2-7; D is uncertain. Trimming left V 5 bases short and J 6 bases short, with 14 bases between. The CDR3 is made up of 13 amino acids. CDR1 SGHAT and CDR2 FQDESV come from the germline V gene (reference sequence). CDR3 sequence reads: CASSRHEETEQYF. The CDR3 bases are TGTGCCAGCAGCCGGCACGAAGAGACCGAGCAGTACTTC. The full variable domain, its missing parts supplied by reference TRBV11-1 and TRBJ2-7, is EAEVAQSPRYKITEKSQAVAFWCDPISGHATLYWYRQILGQGPELLVQFQDESVVDDSQLPKDRFSAERLKGVDSTLKIQPAELGDSAMYLCASSRHEETEQYFGPGTRLTVT.

This clone has a count of ten or more. In the same sample, other DNA sequences code for this CDR3. V gene TRBV27 combines with J gene TRBJ2-5, with unresolved D. The CDR3 is 10 amino acids. V was clipped by 8 bases and J by 5 bases, with 6 bases between them. Germline V gene lookup returns CDR1 MNHEY and CDR2 SMNVEV (reference sequence). CDR3 nucleotide sequence: TGTGCCAGCGGCAGGGAGACCCAGTACTTC. Translating gives CASGRETQYF.

This clone was counted many times. The chain combines TRBV6-5 with TRBJ2-7; D gene unclear. Deletions cut 0 bases from V and 2 bases from J, with 11 bases between. Germline CDR1 MNHEY, CDR2 SVGAGI. There are 15 residues in the CDR3. The DNA for the CDR3 is TGTGCCAGCAGTTACTCGTTCACTCAACCCTACGAGCAGTACTTC. Its translation is CASSYSFTQPYEQYF.

This clone was recorded a few times. The V call is TRBV27, the J call TRBJ2-2; 8 nucleotides align to TRBD1. Germline CDR1 MNHEY, CDR2 SMNVEV (reference sequence). This CDR3 has 18 amino acids. J gave up 4 bases and V 2 bases, and 12 bases lay outside the gene matches. DNA of the CDR3: TGTGCCAGCAGTTTACCGACGACAGGGGCGCCGGGCACCGGGGAGCTGTTTTTT. It encodes CASSLPTTGAPGTGELFF.

This clone was counted only a few times. The genes are TRBV11-3 and TRBJ2-7; D ambiguous. Germline CDR1 is SGHNT and CDR2 is YENEEA. V lost 2 bases, J lost 0 bases, and 5 bases lay in between. This CDR3 spans 13 amino acids. For the CDR3, the DNA is TGTGCCAGCAGCTTAAGGAGCTCCTACGAGCAGTACTTC. As protein: CASSLRSSYEQYF. The entire variable domain, with the rest obtained from reference TRBV11-3 and TRBJ2-7, is as follows: EAGVVQSPRYKIIEKKQPVAFWCNPISGHNTLYWYLQNLGQGPELLIRYENEEAVDDSQLPKDRFSAERLKGVDSTLKIQPAELGDSAVYLCASSLRSSYEQYFGPGTRLTVT.

This clone has only a few counts. The V gene is TRBV7-2, the J gene TRBJ2-5, with no clear D. Trimming took off 3 bases at V and 6 bases at J, with 8 bases between the two ends. This CDR3 is 12 amino acids long. Per germline, CDR1 SGHTA and CDR2 FQGNSA. CDR3: CASSFDAQTQYF. CDR3 DNA sequence: TGTGCCAGCAGCTTCGACGCGCAGACCCAGTACTTC.

This clone was counted only a few times. The CDR3 protein is CASSPPHIPTGSDEKLFF. DNA of the CDR3: TGTGCCAGCTCACCACCTCACATACCGACAGGCTCAGACGAAAAACTGTTTTTT. V usage is TRBV18 and J usage is TRBJ1-4; possible D gene TRBD1, 6 bases. Germline CDR1 reads KGHSH; CDR2 reads LQKENI. CDR3 length equals 18 residues. V dropped 0 bases and J dropped 8 bases, with 22 bases sitting between them. Combining the CDR3 with reference TRBV18 and TRBJ1-4 gives the whole variable domain NAGVMQNPRHLVRRRGQEARLRCSPMKGHSHVYWYRQLPEEGLKFMVYLQKENIIDESGMPKERFSAEFPKEGPSILRIQQVVRGDSAAYFCASSPPHIPTGSDEKLFFGSGTQLSVL.

This clone was found many times. The V call is TRBV14, the J call TRBJ2-1; tentatively, D is TRBD2 (5 bases). The V end lost 3 bases, the J end lost 9 bases, and 12 bases lay between the germline ends. The CDR3 extends over 13 amino acids. CDR1 is SGHDN, CDR2 FVKESK, per germline. CDR3 amino acids: CASSHLTRLEQFF. The CDR3, as DNA: TGTGCCAGCAGCCACCTAACTAGACTTGAGCAGTTCTTC.

The chain carries TRBV21-1 and TRBJ2-5; the table's D call of TRBD2 was not tested on the DNA. TRBV21-1 is listed as a pseudogene. The CDR3 is 14 amino acids. The CDR3 region has the DNA TGTGCCAGCAGCAAAACTCCTCCTCGAGAGACCCAGTACTTC. Residues: CASSKTPPRETQYF.

The chain employs TRBV6-1 and TRBJ1-1; possibly TRBD1 for D (5 bases). The CDR3 consists of 14 residues. Germline V gives CDR1 MNHNS, CDR2 SASEGT. The V end lost 5 bases, the J end lost 4 bases, and 14 bases lay between the germline ends. The CDR3 sequence is CASSLMGVGTEAFF. The CDR3 region has the DNA TGTGCCAGCAGTCTCATGGGGGTTGGCACTGAAGCTTTCTTT.